Below are 12 T cell receptor beta chains sequenced from a single sample in a study of shared clonotypes between healthy human individuals. The table came from immunoSEQ multiplex PCR; TCRdb's copy has only in-frame clones and leaves some out. The table shows millions of clones, with around 94% occurring only once. The sample comprised naive CD4+ T cells sorted from blood. The subset denotes: CD45RA+ positively selected. These receptors were taken from a man younger than 35 in good health.

CDR3 in amino acids: CASSERNKVETQYF. CDR3 nucleotides: TGCGCCAGCAGTGAGAGGAATAAAGTGGAGACCCAGTACTTC. The chain links TRBV10-2 to TRBJ2-5; no clear D. Trimming removed 2 bases from V and 5 bases from J, with 12 bases in between. In germline, CDR1 is WSHSY, CDR2 SAAADI. This CDR3 contains 14 residues.

The chain joins TRBV7-2 to TRBJ2-4, with a weak D call TRBD1 (6 bases). The CDR3 spans 14 residues. Between the trimmed V and J ends, which lost 4 bases and 10 bases, there was a span of 17 bases. Germline-derived CDR1 and CDR2 are SGHTA and FQGNSA. This CDR3 is CASSSTRQDGIQYF. Here the CDR3 DNA reads TGTGCCAGCAGCTCAACTCGACAGGACGGGATTCAGTACTTC.

The chain recombines TRBV7-2 with TRBJ1-2; weak D call: TRBD1 (5 bases). CDR3 length equals 15 residues. Germline V gene sequence: CDR1 SGHTA, CDR2 FQGNSA. The V end was cut by 5 bases, the J end by 5 bases, with 18 bases between. The chain's CDR3 is CASSPDEGRGYGYTF. DNA of the CDR3: TGTGCCAGCAGCCCGGATGAAGGGCGGGGGTATGGCTACACCTTC.

This rearrangement joins TRBV7-2 to TRBJ2-2; tentatively, D is TRBD1 or TRBD2 (5 bases each). There are 15 residues in the CDR3. Germline CDR1 is SGHTA and CDR2 is FQGNSA. V was clipped by 5 bases and J by 0 bases, with 10 bases between them. Written as DNA, the CDR3 is TGTGCCAGCAGCCCCTGGGGACCGAACACCGGGGAGCTGTTTTTT. This gives the protein CASSPWGPNTGELFF.

The gene calls are TRBV7-2 and TRBJ2-7, with D unclear. The CDR3 totals 13 residues. V lost 6 bases and J lost 3, with 12 bases in between. From germline, CDR1 is SGHTA and CDR2 FQGNSA. In DNA form, the CDR3 reads TGTGCCAGCAGATCGGGTAGCCTCTACGAGCAGTACTTC. Its protein is CASRSGSLYEQYF. The full variable domain, its missing parts supplied by reference TRBV7-2 and TRBJ2-7, is GAGVSQSPSNKVTEKGKDVELRCDPISGHTALYWYRQSLGQGLEFLIYFQGNSAPDKSGLPSDRFSAERTGGSVSTLTIQRTQQEDSAVYLCASRSGSLYEQYFGPGTRLTVT.

CDR3 region: CASSPPGAYTIYF. The CDR3 DNA reads as TGTGCCAGCAGTCCTCCAGGGGCGTACACCATATATTTT. The rearrangement links TRBV6-6 to TRBJ1-3; TRBD1 is a possible D gene (6 bases). Germline CDR1 reads MNHNY; CDR2 reads SVGAGI (reference sequence). The V gene lost 5 bases and the J gene lost 8 bases, with 13 bases spanning the gap. This CDR3 is 13 amino acids long.

J is TRBJ2-7 and V is TRBV6-6, with D possibly TRBD1 on 5 matching bases. This CDR3 comprises 14 residues. The germline CDR1 and CDR2 sequences are MNHNY and SVGAGI (reference sequence). The V end was cut by 6 bases, the J end by 2 bases, with 14 bases between. CDR3: CASSWGRDTYEQYF. The CDR3 DNA is TGTGCCAGCAGCTGGGGCAGGGATACCTACGAGCAGTACTTC.

This clone was recorded a few times. Other DNA sequences in the sample encode the same CDR3. The chain has TRBV10-3 and TRBJ1-1, with a tentative D call TRBD1 (5 bases). V was pared by 6 bases and J by 0 bases, with 11 bases between. Germline loops: CDR1 ENHRY, CDR2 SYGVKD. The CDR3 is made up of 14 amino acids. The CDR3 DNA reads as TGTGCCATCAGCACCACAGGCATGAACACTGAAGCTTTCTTT. This translates into CAISTTGMNTEAFF.

The J gene is TRBJ2-7, the V gene TRBV10-3, with 9 bases matching TRBD2. CDR3 size: 15 residues. Looked up from germline, CDR1 is ENHRY and CDR2 is SYGVKD. The CDR3 sequence is CPKWGISGSVYEQYF. CDR3 nucleotide sequence: TGTCCTAAGTGGGGAATTAGCGGGAGTGTCTACGAGCAGTACTTC.

J is TRBJ1-2 and V is TRBV11-2; the D gene is possibly TRBD1 (6 bases). This CDR3 spans 14 amino acids. Germline V gene sequence: CDR1 SGHAT, CDR2 FQNNGV. Trimming left V 3 bases short and J 6 bases short, with 14 bases between. CDR3 in DNA: TGTGCCAGCAGCTTTGGACAGTTGGGTCATGGCTACACCTTC. Amino acids: CASSFGQLGHGYTF.

The chain couples TRBV10-1 to TRBJ2-3; 11 bases match TRBD1. Trimming at V came to 9 bases and at J to 3 bases, leaving 5 bases not matched to a gene. CDR3 size: 14 residues. CDR1 is WNHNN and CDR2 is SYGVQD in the germline V gene (reference sequence). The CDR3 coding sequence is TGCGCCAGTCAACGGGACAGGGGGACAGATACGCAGTATTTT. Its protein is CASQRDRGTDTQYF.

This clone was found a few times. CDR3 residues: CATTGGMNTEAFF. The CDR3 nucleotides are TGTGCCACCACCGGGGGTATGAACACTGAAGCTTTCTTT. The chain carries TRBV2 and TRBJ1-1; TRBD1 is a possible D gene (5 bases). Per the germline V gene, CDR1 is SNHLY and CDR2 is FYNNEI. This CDR3 contains 13 residues. Trimming left V 10 bases short and J 0 bases short, with 12 bases between.